The 26 T cell receptor beta chains presented below share a single source sample, sequenced in a study of T-cell reconstitution after alpha-beta-depleted transplantation in children (dated by TCRdb to 2015 to 2016). Library method: PCR. The instrument given in TCRdb is Illumina HiSeq 2500. Molecular barcoding was employed in the preparation of TCR libraries, with unique molecular identifiers being used to normalize TCRbeta repertoire quantification. The raw public reads went through TCRdb reprocessing: fastp at Q25, MiXCR clone calling, in-frame beta chains kept. Duplicate CDR3 protein sequences are folded into a single record with the most common DNA and genes. A total of some 200,000 distinct CDR3 sequences appear in this sample, under 8.5% of them only once. The ten largest clones take up less than 40% of the sample. Reading the label with the study, this specimen's treatment or condition is: allogeneic hematopoietic cell transplantation with graft depleted of TCRalphabeta T cells and CD19 B cells.

The sample in question was PBMCs, mostly from graft donor cells, obtained 360 days after TCRalphabeta/CD19-depleted stem cell transplant. These receptors were collected from a male patient between 2 and 9 years old who had a stem cell transplant for acute myeloid leukemia, so the T cells may come from the graft donor.

This clonotype has more than one count but fewer than ten. The chain joins TRBV5-1 to TRBJ2-3, with TRBD1 identical over 7 bases. The CDR3 covers 14 residues. J lost 5 bases, V lost 0 bases, and 3 bases had no gene match. The germline gives CDR1 SGHRS, CDR2 YFSETQ. The DNA of the CDR3 is TGCGCCAGCAGCTTGGGGCCAGGGGGAGATACGCAGTATTTT. Protein sequence: CASSLGPGGDTQYF. The full variable domain, its missing parts supplied by reference TRBV5-1 and TRBJ2-3, is KAGVTQTPRYLIKTRGQQVTLSCSPISGHRSVSWYQQTPGQGLQFLFEYFSETQRNKGNFPGRFSGRQFSNSRSEMNVSTLELGDSALYLCASSLGPGGDTQYFGPGTRLTVL.

This clonotype was detected only a few times. This rearrangement joins TRBV7-2 to TRBJ1-1; TRBD1 might be the D (5 bases). Trimming left V 5 bases short and J 5 bases short, with 18 bases between. There are 15 residues in the CDR3. From germline, CDR1 is SGHTA and CDR2 FQGNSA. The CDR3 bases are TGTGCCAGCAGCCCCCGTTTACGGGGCTGGACTGAAGCTTTCTTT. It is translated as CASSPRLRGWTEAFF.

The sample holds a few counts of this clonotype. The V gene is TRBV4-3, the J gene TRBJ2-7; 8 bases align to TRBD2. The CDR3 is made up of 16 amino acids. V lost 4 bases, J lost 0 bases, and 8 bases stayed unmatched. Germline V gene lookup returns CDR1 LGHNA and CDR2 YSLEER. The CDR3 loop reads CASSLPGLGASYEQYF. The CDR3 region has the DNA TGCGCCAGCAGCCTCCCGGGACTAGGAGCCTCCTACGAGCAGTACTTC.

This chain links TRBV19 with TRBJ2-7; 10 nucleotides line up with TRBD2. With V trimmed by 4 bases and J by 2 bases, 5 bases remained unmatched. Germline CDR1 reads LNHDA; CDR2 reads SQIVND (reference sequence). The CDR3 covers 15 residues. Here the CDR3 reads CASSRTSGKAYEQYF. The CDR3 nucleotides read TGTGCCAGTAGTAGAACTAGCGGGAAGGCCTACGAGCAGTACTTC. Using reference TRBV19 and TRBJ2-7 for the parts outside the CDR3, the full variable domain is DGGITQSPKYLFRKEGQNVTLSCEQNLNHDAMYWYRQDPGQGLRLIYYSQIVNDFQKGDIAEGYSVSREKKESFPLTVTSAQKNPTAFYLCASSRTSGKAYEQYFGPGTRLTVT.

The chain joins TRBV12-3 or TRBV12-4 to TRBJ2-2, with 10 bases fitting TRBD1. V lost 7 bases and J lost 5; bases outside the gene matches: 7. The CDR3 consists of 15 residues. Here the CDR3 reads CASTLTGGGTGELFF. CDR3 nucleotide sequence: TGTGCCAGCACCCTGACAGGGGGCGGTACCGGGGAGCTGTTTTTT.

This clonotype was seen a few times. J is TRBJ1-3 and V is TRBV12-3 or TRBV12-4; 7 bases are shared with TRBD1. V lost 3 bases and J lost 2; bases outside the gene matches: 7. The CDR3 length is 16 residues. The CDR3 protein is CASSLWDSFAGNTIYF. CDR3 DNA: TGTGCCAGCAGTTTGTGGGACAGTTTTGCTGGAAACACCATATATTTT.

This clonotype has at least ten counts. The rearrangement uses TRBV20-1 and TRBJ2-3, with D perhaps being TRBD1 or TRBD2 (6 bases each). Trimming pared 3 bases from V and 4 bases from J, leaving 17 bases between. This CDR3 has 15 amino acids. CDR1 DFQATT and CDR2 SNEGSKA come from the germline V gene (reference sequence). The CDR3 DNA follows: TGCAGTGCTAGGTCGACAGGAGGGGTAGCAGATACGCAGTATTTT. This encodes CSARSTGGVADTQYF.

In this sample, this clonotype turned up many times. The genes are TRBV20-1 and TRBJ2-3; D not resolved. This CDR3 spans 13 amino acids. Trimming removed 1 base from V and 2 bases from J, with 7 bases in between. Looked up from germline, CDR1 is DFQATT and CDR2 is SNEGSKA (reference sequence). The CDR3 region is CSARGKSTDTQYF. The CDR3 DNA reads TGCAGTGCTAGAGGAAAGTCCACAGATACGCAGTATTTT.

This sequence joins TRBV7-2 and TRBJ2-1; 15 nucleotides agree with TRBD2. V lost 6 bases to trimming and J lost 3 bases; unmatched junction nucleotides: 3. The CDR3 length is 16 residues. Looked up from germline, CDR1 is SGHTA and CDR2 is FQGNSA. CDR3 coding DNA: TGTGCCAGCAGACGGACTAGCGGGGGGGTCTACAATGAGCAGTTCTTC. This translates into CASRRTSGGVYNEQFF.

V and J are TRBV12-3 or TRBV12-4 and TRBJ2-3; TRBD2 matches 7 bases. This CDR3 region has 16 residues. J lost 5 bases, V lost 3 bases, and 11 bases had no gene match. The CDR3 DNA reads TGTGCCAGCAGTTTCGGAGGGAGTCGGGGGGTAGATACGCAGTATTTT. Its translation is CASSFGGSRGVDTQYF.

The CDR3 DNA follows: TGCAGTGCTAGAGATGAGGGCAGGGGGTACGCTGAAGCTTTCTTT. Translated: CSARDEGRGYAEAFF. The rearrangement joins TRBV20-1 to TRBJ1-1, with TRBD1 matching over 7 bases. The CDR3 is made up of 15 amino acids. Germline trimming cut 0 bases from V and 6 bases from J; bases unmatched to any gene: 10. The V gene's germline CDR1 is DFQATT and CDR2 SNEGSKA (reference sequence).

V usage is TRBV6-2 or TRBV6-3 and J usage is TRBJ2-5, with 7 positions matching TRBD1. Germline V gene sequence: CDR1 MNHEY, CDR2 SVGEGT. The junction had 8 bases not matched to a gene; V was cut back by 6 bases and J by 4 bases. This CDR3 is 14 amino acids long. The CDR3 DNA is TGTGCCAGCAGCCCCGGGACAGAATTAGAGACCCAGTACTTC. This codes for CASSPGTELETQYF.

The chain is built from TRBV7-9 and TRBJ2-3; D could derive from TRBD1 or TRBD2 (7 bases each). Germline V gene sequence: CDR1 SEHNR, CDR2 FQNEAQ (reference sequence). The V end was cut by 6 bases, the J end by 4 bases, with 17 bases between. The CDR3 totals 15 residues. CDR3 nucleotides: TGTGCCAGCAGTTCCCCAGGGGGGGGCCCAGATACGCAGTATTTT. This translates into CASSSPGGGPDTQYF.

This clonotype was counted only a few times. The chain employs TRBV24-1 and TRBJ2-3; the match to TRBD2 covers 15 bases. The junction had 4 bases not matched to a gene; V was cut back by 3 bases and J by 4 bases. Germline V gives CDR1 KGHDR, CDR2 SFDVKD. The CDR3 sequence is 17 residues long. This chain's CDR3 is CATSDRTSGRAADTQYF. The CDR3 DNA is TGTGCCACCAGTGATCGGACTAGCGGGAGGGCCGCAGATACGCAGTATTTT.

V is TRBV20-1 and J is TRBJ2-7; possible D gene TRBD1, 5 bases. Trimming took off 3 bases at V and 0 bases at J, with 12 bases between the two ends. This CDR3 is 14 amino acids long. The germline V gene has CDR1 DFQATT and CDR2 SNEGSKA (reference sequence). The CDR3 protein is CSARGRMISYEQYF. CDR3 nucleotides: TGCAGTGCTAGGGGGCGGATGATCTCCTACGAGCAGTACTTC.

There are many counts of this clonotype. The chain recombines TRBV6-5 with TRBJ1-3; D gene ambiguous. V dropped 0 bases and J dropped 2 bases, with 11 bases sitting between them. The CDR3 is 16 amino acids. Looked up from germline, CDR1 is MNHEY and CDR2 is SVGAGI. CDR3 sequence (DNA): TGTGCCAGCAGTTACTCGATTCAAACTACTGGAAACACCATATATTTT. This translates into CASSYSIQTTGNTIYF.

This clonotype was seen more than once but under ten times. The chain uses TRBV7-2 and TRBJ2-1; D not resolved. The CDR3 has 16 amino acids. Trimming removed 0 bases from V and 4 bases from J, with 13 bases in between. Germline-derived CDR1 and CDR2 are SGHTA and FQGNSA. CDR3 coding DNA: TGTGCCAGCAGCTTAGCCCACACCAGGCTGTACAATGAGCAGTTCTTC. It translates to CASSLAHTRLYNEQFF.

This clonotype is a singleton in its sample. This sequence joins TRBV30 and TRBJ1-2, with 8 bases identical to TRBD1. CDR3 length: 15 residues. The V gene end was trimmed by 3 bases and the J gene end by 6 bases; junction bases not matched to a gene: 12. In germline, CDR1 is GTSNPN, CDR2 SVGIG (reference sequence). CDR3 DNA: TGTGCCTGGAGGCAACCCCTCGGACAGGGCAATGGCTACACCTTC. It codes for CAWRQPLGQGNGYTF. The full variable domain, with the rest looked up from reference TRBV30 and TRBJ1-2, is SQTIHQWPATLVQPVGSPLSLECTVEGTSNPNLYWYRQAAGRGLQLLFYSVGIGQISSEVPQNLSASRPQDRQFILSSKKLLLSDSGFYLCAWRQPLGQGNGYTFGSGTRLTVV.

This clonotype appeared many times. The rearrangement links TRBV7-9 to TRBJ2-4; D is uncertain. CDR3 length: 15 residues. V gave up 2 bases and J gave up 0 bases, with 8 bases separating them. CDR1 and CDR2 from the germline V gene are SEHNR and FQNEAQ (reference sequence). The CDR3 region has the DNA TGTGCCAGCAGCTTAATGGACGGAGCCAAAAACATTCAGTACTTC. It specifies CASSLMDGAKNIQYF. Full variable domain (outside the CDR3, taken from reference TRBV7-9 and TRBJ2-4): DTGVSQNPRHKITKRGQNVTFRCDPISEHNRLYWYRQTLGQGPEFLTYFQNEAQLEKSRLLSDRFSAERPKGSFSTLEIQRTEQGDSAMYLCASSLMDGAKNIQYFGAGTRLSVL.

At least ten counts were recorded for this clonotype. The chain uses TRBV6-5 and TRBJ2-2; D unclear. V lost 0 bases and J lost 7, with 6 bases in between. Germline CDR1 MNHEY, CDR2 SVGAGI. The CDR3 consists of 13 residues. The CDR3 loop is CASSYSRGGELFF. The CDR3 DNA is TGTGCCAGCAGTTACTCGAGAGGCGGGGAGCTGTTTTTT.

In its sample, this clonotype was seen many times. The chain couples TRBV13 to TRBJ2-7; D call uncertain. The CDR3 length is 11 residues. V lost 3 bases and J lost 5, with 5 bases in between. The germline CDR1 and CDR2 sequences are PRHDT and FYEKMQ (reference sequence). In DNA form, the CDR3 reads TGTGCCAGCAGCTTTTCCGACGAGCAGTACTTC. Amino acids: CASSFSDEQYF.

The chain carries TRBV7-2 and TRBJ2-3, with 7 bases that match TRBD1. Trimming at V came to 2 bases and at J to 2 bases, leaving 10 bases not matched to a gene. Germline assignment: CDR1 SGHTA and CDR2 FQGNSA. The CDR3 runs to 17 residues. CDR3 sequence: CASSLRMDRPYTDTQYF. The DNA of the CDR3 is TGTGCCAGCAGCTTAAGAATGGACAGGCCCTACACAGATACGCAGTATTTT.

This clonotype was picked up many times. This sequence joins TRBV24-1 and TRBJ2-5; tentatively, D is TRBD2 (5 bases). Germline lookup yields CDR1 KGHDR and CDR2 SFDVKD. CDR3 length: 14 residues. Trimming took 4 bases from V and 5 from J, leaving 13 bases between them. In DNA, the CDR3 is TGTGCCACCAGTGACGGACGGCGAGGGGAGACCCAGTACTTC. Its protein is CATSDGRRGETQYF.

Remarks on this clonotype: The CDR3 does not close with the conserved phenylalanine or tryptophan, likely indicating a read error. It is unclear where the CDR3 begins or ends on the DNA, so no DNA is shown, and the CDR3 is as TCRdb lists it. CDR3 loop: CSARGQYFAI. The chain uses TRBV20-1 and TRBJ1-1; the tabulated D call, TRBD1, remains unverified against the DNA. Germline CDR1 reads DFQATT; CDR2 reads SNEGSKA (reference sequence). The CDR3 is 10 residues long, counting both termini.

This clonotype has a count of ten or more. The chain joins TRBV27 to TRBJ2-3, with D maybe TRBD2 (6 bases). V shed 3 bases and J shed 0 bases, with 16 bases lying between them. The CDR3 consists of 17 residues. CDR1 is MNHEY and CDR2 is SMNVEV in the germline V gene (reference sequence). The CDR3 protein is CASSFFSGLRSTDTQYF. The CDR3 DNA reads as TGTGCCAGCAGTTTTTTTAGCGGACTTCGAAGCACAGATACGCAGTATTTT.

There are many counts of this clonotype. This chain connects TRBV20-1 to TRBJ2-1; 9 bases agree with TRBD1. The germline V gene encodes CDR1 DFQATT and CDR2 SNEGSKA (reference sequence). Unmatched junction bases numbered 4, after V lost 0 bases and J lost 4 bases. The CDR3 loop spans 15 amino acids. The CDR3 sequence is CSARDRDRAYNEQFF. The CDR3 DNA follows: TGCAGTGCTAGAGACCGGGACAGGGCATACAATGAGCAGTTCTTC.